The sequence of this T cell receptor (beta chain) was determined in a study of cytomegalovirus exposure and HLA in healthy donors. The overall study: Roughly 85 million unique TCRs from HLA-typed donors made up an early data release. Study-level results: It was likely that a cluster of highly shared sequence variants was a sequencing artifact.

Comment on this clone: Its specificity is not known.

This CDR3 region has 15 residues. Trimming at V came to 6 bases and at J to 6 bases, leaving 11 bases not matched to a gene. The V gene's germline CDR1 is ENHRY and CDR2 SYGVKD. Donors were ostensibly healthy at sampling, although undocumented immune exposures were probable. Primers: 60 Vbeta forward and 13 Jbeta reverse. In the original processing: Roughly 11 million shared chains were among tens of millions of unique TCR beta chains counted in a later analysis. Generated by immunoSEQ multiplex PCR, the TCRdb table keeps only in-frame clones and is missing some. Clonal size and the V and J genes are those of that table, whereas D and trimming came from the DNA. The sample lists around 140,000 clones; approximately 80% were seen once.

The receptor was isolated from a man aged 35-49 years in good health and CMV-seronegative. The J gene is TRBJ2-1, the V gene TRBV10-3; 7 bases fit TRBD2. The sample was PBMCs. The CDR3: CAISNLAAEGNEQFF. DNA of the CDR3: TGTGCCATCAGCAACCTAGCGGCGGAGGGCAATGAGCAGTTCTTC.